Presented here are 27 T cell receptor beta chains from one specimen sequenced in a study of blood T cell repertoires in COVID-19. The table came from immunoSEQ multiplex PCR; TCRdb's copy has only in-frame clones and leaves some out. This sample carries a few hundred thousand clones, more than 80% of them seen once, and the ten largest clones take approximately 6.5%. The sequenced sample was peripheral blood. Receptors were obtained from a woman aged 45-65 years with COVID-19, enrolled during active disease.

The chain employs TRBV5-1 and TRBJ2-3; 9 bases map to TRBD2. In germline, CDR1 is SGHRS, CDR2 YFSETQ. This CDR3 comprises 15 residues. V was clipped by 0 bases and J by 5 bases; unmatched bases: 4. Written as DNA, the CDR3 is TGCGCCAGCAGCTTGGCCCGGACTAGCGTAGATACGCAGTATTTT. It yields the protein CASSLARTSVDTQYF.

Here the CDR3 reads CASSQVQGDGYTF. The CDR3 bases are TGCGCCAGCAGCCAAGTCCAGGGGGACGGCTACACCTTC. The chain recombines TRBV4-1 with TRBJ1-2, with 7 bases identical to TRBD1. This CDR3 has 13 amino acids. The germline CDR1 and CDR2 sequences are MGHRA and YSYEKL. Trimming took 1 base from V and 8 from J; bases not matched to a gene: 4.

The chain recombines TRBV27 with TRBJ1-4, with TRBD1 as a possible D gene (6 bases). Trimming removed 5 bases at V and 10 bases at J, with 17 bases between. The CDR3 spans 14 residues. In germline, CDR1 is MNHEY, CDR2 SMNVEV (reference sequence). The CDR3 sequence is CASSPSRPTGKLFF. The CDR3 DNA follows: TGTGCCAGCAGTCCCTCCCGACCGACAGGAAAACTGTTTTTT.

The V call is TRBV18, the J call TRBJ2-3; 9 bases align to TRBD1. V lost 5 bases and J lost 6; bases outside the gene matches: 6. This CDR3 is built from 14 residues. Looked up from germline, CDR1 is KGHSH and CDR2 is LQKENI. This CDR3 reads CASSSGTGRDTQYF. Here the CDR3 DNA reads TGTGCCAGCTCATCCGGGACAGGGAGGGATACGCAGTATTTT. Together with reference TRBV18 and TRBJ2-3, the CDR3 gives the full variable domain: NAGVMQNPRHLVRRRGQEARLRCSPMKGHSHVYWYRQLPEEGLKFMVYLQKENIIDESGMPKERFSAEFPKEGPSILRIQQVVRGDSAAYFCASSSGTGRDTQYFGPGTRLTVL.

This clone showed up just once. V is TRBV1 and J is TRBJ2-7; the D call in the table, TRBD2, was not verified against the DNA. TRBV1 is tagged as a pseudogene. The CDR3 has 18 residues. The CDR3 DNA is TGCACCAGCAGCCAAGTAGTCCATACCAGCGGGAACCCCTACGAGCAGTACTTC. Residues: CTSSQVVHTSGNPYEQYF.

The V gene is TRBV19, the J gene TRBJ2-1, with TRBD1 identical over 8 bases. Germline trimming cut 5 bases from V and 2 bases from J; bases unmatched to any gene: 8. The CDR3 has 16 amino acids. The germline CDR1 and CDR2 sequences are LNHDA and SQIVND (reference sequence). CDR3 region: CASSPRQGSTYNEQFF. The CDR3 nucleotides are TGTGCCAGTAGTCCAAGACAGGGGTCAACCTACAATGAGCAGTTCTTC.

The V and J genes are TRBV2 and TRBJ1-6; D is unclear. Trimming shortened V by 5 bases and J by 3 bases, and 8 bases separated the two germline ends. The CDR3 sequence is 14 residues long. Germline V lookup: CDR1 SNHLY, CDR2 FYNNEI. The CDR3 DNA reads as TGTGCCAGCAGTCCCGGAGGCTATAATTCACCCCTCCACTTT. It codes for CASSPGGYNSPLHF.

The chain has TRBV6-5 and TRBJ1-2, with 11 bases lining up with TRBD1. The CDR3 extends over 15 amino acids. V shed 5 bases, J shed 5 bases, and the junction held 7 bases outside the gene matches. CDR1 is MNHEY, CDR2 SVGAGI, per germline. Here the CDR3 DNA reads TGTGCCAGCAGTAAACTCCGGGACAGGGGGTATGGCTACACCTTC. This codes for CASSKLRDRGYGYTF.

V is TRBV10-3 and J is TRBJ1-1, with 7 bases matching TRBD1. Germline loops: CDR1 ENHRY, CDR2 SYGVKD. The CDR3 is 12 residues long. The V segment lost 3 bases and the J segment 7 bases; nucleotides outside the gene matches: 2. The chain's CDR3 is CAISDRTGEAFF. The DNA for the CDR3 is TGTGCCATCAGTGACCGGACAGGTGAAGCTTTCTTT.

The chain carries TRBV10-2 and TRBJ2-1, with D maybe TRBD2 (6 bases). The germline V gene encodes CDR1 WSHSY and CDR2 SAAADI. The CDR3 covers 15 residues. Trimming stripped 2 bases from V and 4 bases from J, with 12 bases between. CDR3 loop: CASSEPGAFYNEQFF. The CDR3 coding sequence is TGCGCCAGCAGTGAGCCGGGAGCGTTTTACAATGAGCAGTTCTTC.

The chain has TRBV3-1 (or the pseudogene TRBV3-2) and TRBJ2-7; D is perhaps TRBD2 (6 bases). Germline V gives CDR1 LGHDT, CDR2 YNNKEL (reference sequence). V gave up 4 bases and J gave up 5 bases, with 15 bases separating them. CDR3 length: 14 residues. CDR3 loop: CASSPSAWGNEQYF. In DNA, the CDR3 is TGTGCCAGCAGCCCTAGCGCGTGGGGGAACGAGCAGTACTTC.

The rearrangement joins TRBV7-9 to TRBJ2-2; no clear D. Germline CDR1 is SEHNR and CDR2 is FQNEAQ (reference sequence). Trimming took 3 bases from V and 0 from J, leaving 11 bases between them. The CDR3 has 16 amino acids. CDR3 sequence: CASSFSPKTNTGELFF. Here the CDR3 DNA reads TGTGCCAGCAGCTTTAGCCCTAAGACGAACACCGGGGAGCTGTTTTTT. Supplemented by reference TRBV7-9 and TRBJ2-2, the full variable domain reads DTGVSQNPRHKITKRGQNVTFRCDPISEHNRLYWYRQTLGQGPEFLTYFQNEAQLEKSRLLSDRFSAERPKGSFSTLEIQRTEQGDSAMYLCASSFSPKTNTGELFFGEGSRLTVL.

This clone is a singleton in its sample. This sequence joins TRBV19 and TRBJ2-7, with D uncertain. The CDR3 runs 13 residues. Trimming took 3 bases from V and 6 from J, leaving 12 bases between them. Germline CDR1 is LNHDA and CDR2 is SQIVND (reference sequence). This chain's CDR3 is CASSIRIYLEQYF. CDR3 in DNA: TGTGCCAGTAGTATTCGAATCTACCTCGAGCAGTACTTC.

The rearrangement joins TRBV15 to TRBJ2-3; possible D gene TRBD2, 6 bases. In germline, CDR1 is LNHNV, CDR2 YYDKDF (reference sequence). This CDR3 has 14 amino acids. Trimming shortened V by 7 bases and J by 2 bases, and 13 bases separated the two germline ends. CDR3 nucleotide sequence: TGTGCCACCAAAGTAGGAGGGAACACAGATACGCAGTATTTT. Encoded protein: CATKVGGNTDTQYF.

This sequence joins TRBV5-6 and TRBJ2-7, with TRBD1 as a possible D gene (6 bases). Trimming took 4 bases from V and 3 from J, leaving 17 bases between them. CDR3 size: 15 residues. Germline V gene sequence: CDR1 SGHDT, CDR2 YYEEEE. The CDR3 sequence: CASSNRDNSLYEQYF. DNA for the CDR3: TGTGCCAGCAGCAACCGGGACAACTCACTCTACGAGCAGTACTTC.

This sequence joins TRBV5-1 and TRBJ2-1; 11 bases match TRBD2. The germline V gene encodes CDR1 SGHRS and CDR2 YFSETQ. The ends lost 4 bases at V and 9 bases at J; junction bases unmatched: 6. CDR3 size: 14 residues. CDR3 sequence reads: CASSMGTSGGEQFF. DNA for the CDR3: TGCGCCAGCAGCATGGGGACTAGCGGAGGTGAGCAGTTCTTC.

This chain connects TRBV19 to TRBJ1-1; TRBD1 aligns across 8 bases. The CDR3 has 14 amino acids. The V gene's germline CDR1 is LNHDA and CDR2 SQIVND (reference sequence). The trim removed 3 bases at V and 0 bases at J, leaving 0 bases unmatched. The CDR3 coding sequence is TGTGCCAGTAGTATGGGACAGGTGAACACTGAAGCTTTCTTT. Its translation is CASSMGQVNTEAFF.

The chain is built from TRBV6-5 and TRBJ2-1; 10 bases line up with TRBD1. Germline V gene lookup returns CDR1 MNHEY and CDR2 SVGAGI. The CDR3 runs 15 residues. V shed 6 bases and J 4 bases; nucleotides not matched to a gene: 6. CDR3 loop: CASRRQGAPYNEQFF. The CDR3 DNA is TGTGCCAGCAGGAGACAGGGGGCGCCTTACAATGAGCAGTTCTTC.

This clone appeared a single time. The chain uses TRBV30 and TRBJ1-1; D not resolved. Trimming left V 1 base short and J 14 bases short, with 17 bases between. The germline gives CDR1 GTSNPN, CDR2 SVGIG (reference sequence). This CDR3 contains 12 residues. The CDR3 protein is CAWSDTEASSFF. The CDR3 bases are TGTGCCTGGAGTGATACCGAAGCGAGCTCGTTCTTT.

The chain joins TRBV10-3 to TRBJ2-1; D perhaps matches TRBD1 (5 bases). V lost 11 bases to trimming and J lost 7 bases, with 15 bases between them. The CDR3 sequence is 12 residues long. In germline, CDR1 is ENHRY, CDR2 SYGVKD. The CDR3 sequence is CAVQSRVNEQFF. CDR3 sequence (DNA): TGTGCCGTTCAGTCCAGGGTGAATGAGCAGTTCTTC.

This sequence joins TRBV19 and TRBJ2-1, with 11 bases lining up with TRBD2. Germline V CDR1 and CDR2: LNHDA, SQIVND (reference sequence). The CDR3 runs 16 residues. Trimming removed 7 bases from V and 0 bases from J; junction bases left unmatched: 5. As DNA, the CDR3 is TGTGCCAGTACAACTAGCGGGAGAGTCTCCTACAATGAGCAGTTCTTC. Encoded protein: CASTTSGRVSYNEQFF.

The rearrangement joins TRBV18 to TRBJ1-4; 7 bases fit TRBD1. The CDR3 contains 16 residues. Germline V CDR1 and CDR2: KGHSH, LQKENI. With V trimmed by 6 bases and J by 8 bases, 15 bases remained unmatched. The CDR3 sequence is CASSRTGLSRGEKLFF. The DNA for the CDR3 is TGTGCCAGCTCCCGGACAGGCCTATCCAGGGGGGAAAAACTGTTTTTT.

The chain employs TRBV12-5 and TRBJ2-7; 9 bases fit TRBD1. The CDR3 spans 17 residues. V shed 0 bases and J 4 bases; nucleotides not matched to a gene: 10. CDR1 LGHNT and CDR2 FRNRAP come from the germline V gene. In nucleotides, the CDR3 is TGTGCTAGTGGTTTGGTAAAAGGGTCGGACAGGGGTTACGAGCAGTACTTC. Encoded protein: CASGLVKGSDRGYEQYF.

The CDR3 coding sequence is TGTGCCAGCAGTGAAGACAGGGGGCTCGGCGGGGAGCTGTTTTTT. It codes for CASSEDRGLGGELFF. V gene TRBV2 combines with J gene TRBJ2-2, with TRBD1 identical over 9 bases. The V segment lost 1 base and the J segment 7 bases; nucleotides outside the gene matches: 4. Germline CDR1 SNHLY, CDR2 FYNNEI. This CDR3 has 15 residues.

The V call is TRBV2, the J call TRBJ1-2, with D possibly being TRBD1 (6 bases). Germline values: CDR1 SNHLY, CDR2 FYNNEI. CDR3 length: 15 residues. The V and J ends lost 2 bases and 3 bases respectively, with 13 bases between them. The CDR3 sequence: CASSERTAPDYGYTF. CDR3 coding DNA: TGTGCCAGCAGTGAACGGACAGCCCCTGACTATGGCTACACCTTC. The full variable domain, in which reference TRBV2 and TRBJ1-2 provide the parts outside the CDR3, is EPEVTQTPSHQVTQMGQEVILRCVPISNHLYFYWYRQILGQKVEFLVSFYNNEISEKSEIFDDQFSVERPDGSNFTLKIRSTKLEDSAMYFCASSERTAPDYGYTFGSGTRLTVV.

J is TRBJ2-1 and V is TRBV5-4, with 8 bases aligning to TRBD2. Losses at the gene ends were 0 bases for V and 0 bases for J; bases not matched to a gene: 8. Looked up from germline, CDR1 is SGHNT and CDR2 is YYREEE (reference sequence). The CDR3 sequence is 18 residues long. For the CDR3, the DNA is TGTGCCAGCAGCTTGGTAGCGGGATCCTACAGCTCCTACAATGAGCAGTTCTTC. It specifies CASSLVAGSYSSYNEQFF.

J is TRBJ2-3 and V is TRBV6-5; 7 bases are a match to TRBD2. The CDR3 runs 14 residues. V was clipped by 2 bases and J by 2 bases; unmatched bases: 1. CDR1 and CDR2 from the germline V gene are MNHEY and SVGAGI. The CDR3 DNA sequence: TGTGCCAGCAGTTACGGGGGGGACACAGATACGCAGTATTTT. Translated, it gives CASSYGGDTDTQYF.